This T cell receptor beta chain is from a study of blood T cell repertoires in COVID-19. For the study at large: There were acute and convalescent COVID-19 samples, and they came from the United States, Italy and Spain.

Trimming took 3 bases from V and 3 from J, leaving 14 bases between them. The CDR3 covers 15 residues. Germline V gene data show CDR1 as MDHEN and CDR2 as SYDVKM. Authors' processing steps: Estimation of nucleated cell counts was performed using reference gene primer amplification. Libraries were prepared by immunoSEQ multiplex PCR; TCRdb keeps only in-frame clonotypes and omits some of them. The V and J calls and clone size are taken from that table; D and trimming were inferred from the DNA. This table holds 95,000 to 110,000 clones, more than 80% found once. The chain couples TRBV28 to TRBJ1-2; D ambiguous. This receptor was taken from a middle-aged man with active or convalescent COVID-19. Material for sequencing was peripheral blood. The CDR3 nucleotides are TGTGCCAGCAGTTTGCGGTCCGCATGGGACTATGGCTACACCTTC. Translation gives CASSLRSAWDYGYTF.